One and the same sample provided the 10 T cell receptor beta chains below, sequenced in a study of OX40 agonist ivuxolimab in advanced cancers. TCRdb keeps only in-frame clones here, not all; method: immunoSEQ multiplex PCR. The table shows approximately 61,000 clones, with approximately 80% occurring only once. The starting material was CD4+ or CD8+ T cells sorted from blood, obtained in a trial of the OX40 agonist ivuxolimab. Receptors were obtained from an adult with an advanced solid tumor such as melanoma, head and neck, liver or kidney cancer.

The chain employs TRBV5-1 and TRBJ2-1, with D tentatively TRBD1 or TRBD2 (5 bases each). The germline V gene has CDR1 SGHRS and CDR2 YFSETQ. There are 13 residues in the CDR3. Trimming took 4 bases from V and 6 from J, leaving 11 bases between them. CDR3 sequence (DNA): TGCGCCAGCAGCCCTCTGGGGGTCAATGAGCAGTTCTTC. Its translation is CASSPLGVNEQFF.

The rearrangement uses TRBV27 and TRBJ2-3; D unresolved. CDR1 is MNHEY and CDR2 is SMNVEV in the germline V gene (reference sequence). There are 14 residues in the CDR3. V lost 7 bases, J lost 8 bases, and 19 bases lay in between. CDR3: CASTRPDLGGTQYF. CDR3 DNA sequence: TGTGCCAGCACTCGACCCGACCTAGGCGGTACGCAGTATTTT.

As DNA, the CDR3 is TGCAGCGTTGTAAAACAGACCTCCTACAATGAGCAGTTCTTC. As protein: CSVVKQTSYNEQFF. This rearrangement joins TRBV29-1 to TRBJ2-1; D is unclear. The CDR3 is 14 amino acids. Trimming took off 4 bases at V and 0 bases at J, with 10 bases between the two ends. Germline V gene sequence: CDR1 SQVTM, CDR2 ANQGSEA.

The V call is TRBV4-2, the J call TRBJ2-5, with 7 positions matching TRBD1. The CDR3 has 13 residues. CDR1 is LGHNA, CDR2 YNFKEQ, per germline. J gave up 4 bases and V 2 bases, and 1 base lay outside the gene matches. This CDR3 is CASSQRDRETQYF. The DNA of the CDR3 is TGTGCCAGCAGCCAAAGGGACAGAGAGACCCAGTACTTC.

The CDR3 region is CASSLVAGGSTDTQYF. The CDR3 coding sequence is TGTGCCAGCAGCTTAGTAGCGGGTGGGAGCACAGATACGCAGTATTTT. The V call is TRBV11-2, the J call TRBJ2-3, with 7 bases matching TRBD2. CDR1 SGHAT and CDR2 FQNNGV come from the germline V gene. The CDR3 consists of 16 residues. V lost 1 base and J lost 0; bases outside the gene matches: 4.

This rearrangement joins TRBV7-3 to TRBJ1-1; 9 nucleotides match TRBD1. Germline CDR1 SGHTA, CDR2 FQGTGA. V gave up 5 bases and J gave up 7 bases; unmatched junction bases: 5. This CDR3 is 13 amino acids long. The CDR3 nucleotides read TGTGCCAGCAGCCCCACAGGGGGCGGTGAAGCTTTCTTT. Translating it yields CASSPTGGGEAFF.

The chain recombines TRBV9 with TRBJ2-2, with 7 bases identical to TRBD2. CDR3 length: 16 amino acids. Germline CDR1 SGDLS, CDR2 YYNGEE. The V and J ends lost 1 base and 6 bases, in that order; junction bases with no gene match: 9. This chain's CDR3 is CASSVWGGRTPGELFF. CDR3 in DNA: TGTGCCAGCAGCGTATGGGGCGGGAGAACCCCCGGGGAGCTGTTTTTT.

The genes are TRBV5-1 and TRBJ2-4; no firm D call. CDR3 length: 16 residues. Germline loops: CDR1 SGHRS, CDR2 YFSETQ. The V and J ends lost 2 bases and 2 bases respectively, with 14 bases between them. The CDR3 region has the DNA TGCGCCAGCAGCTTCGCAGGTGGTAGGCCCAAAAACATTCAGTACTTC. Protein: CASSFAGGRPKNIQYF.

The genes are TRBV29-1 and TRBJ1-3, with a weak D call TRBD1 (5 bases). The germline CDR1 and CDR2 sequences are SQVTM and ANQGSEA. V shed 7 bases and J shed 4 bases, with 11 bases lying between them. The CDR3 is 12 residues long. The DNA of the CDR3 is TGCAGCGCAGCGAAGGGGGGAAACACCATATATTTT. It translates to CSAAKGGNTIYF.

The gene calls are TRBV7-8 and TRBJ2-7; 8 bases map to TRBD2. The CDR3 is 14 residues long. Germline CDR1 is SGHVS and CDR2 is FQNEAQ. Unmatched junction bases numbered 4, after V lost 3 bases and J lost 3 bases. CDR3 bases: TGTGCCAGCAGCTTTAGCGGGAACCACTACGAGCAGTACTTC. Protein sequence: CASSFSGNHYEQYF.